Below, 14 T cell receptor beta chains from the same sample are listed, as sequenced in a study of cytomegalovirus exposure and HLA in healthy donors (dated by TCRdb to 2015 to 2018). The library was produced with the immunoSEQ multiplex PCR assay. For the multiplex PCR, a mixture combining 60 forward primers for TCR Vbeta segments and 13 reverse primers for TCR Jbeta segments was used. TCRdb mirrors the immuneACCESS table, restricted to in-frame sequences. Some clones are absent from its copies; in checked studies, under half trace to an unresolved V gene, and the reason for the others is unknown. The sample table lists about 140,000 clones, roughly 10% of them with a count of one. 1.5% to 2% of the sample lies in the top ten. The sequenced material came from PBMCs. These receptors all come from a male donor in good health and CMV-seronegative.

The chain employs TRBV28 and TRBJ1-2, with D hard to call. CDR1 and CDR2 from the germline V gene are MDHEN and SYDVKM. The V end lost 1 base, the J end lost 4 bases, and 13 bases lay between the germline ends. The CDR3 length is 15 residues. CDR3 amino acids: CASSLYTGSIYGYTF. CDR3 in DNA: TGTGCCAGCAGTTTATATACGGGATCTATCTATGGCTACACCTTC.

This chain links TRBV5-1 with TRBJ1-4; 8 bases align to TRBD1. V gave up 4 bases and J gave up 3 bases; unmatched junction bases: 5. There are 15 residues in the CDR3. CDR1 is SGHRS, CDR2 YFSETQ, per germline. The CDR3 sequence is CASSLTGGPNEKLFF. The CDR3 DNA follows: TGCGCCAGCAGCCTTACAGGGGGACCTAATGAAAAACTGTTTTTT.

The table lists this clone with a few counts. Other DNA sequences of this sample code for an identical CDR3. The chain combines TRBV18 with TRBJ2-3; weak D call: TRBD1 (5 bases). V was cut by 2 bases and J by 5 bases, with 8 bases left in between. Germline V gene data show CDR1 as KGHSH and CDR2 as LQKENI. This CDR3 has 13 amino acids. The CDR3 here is CASSPGAKDTQYF. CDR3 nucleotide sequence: TGTGCCAGCTCACCAGGGGCGAAAGATACGCAGTATTTT.

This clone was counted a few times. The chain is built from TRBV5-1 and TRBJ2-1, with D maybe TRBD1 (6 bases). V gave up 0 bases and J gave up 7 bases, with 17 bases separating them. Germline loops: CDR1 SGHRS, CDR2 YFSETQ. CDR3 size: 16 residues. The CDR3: CASSLGPGQYLNEQFF. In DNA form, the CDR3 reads TGCGCCAGCAGCTTGGGACCGGGACAATATTTGAATGAGCAGTTCTTC.

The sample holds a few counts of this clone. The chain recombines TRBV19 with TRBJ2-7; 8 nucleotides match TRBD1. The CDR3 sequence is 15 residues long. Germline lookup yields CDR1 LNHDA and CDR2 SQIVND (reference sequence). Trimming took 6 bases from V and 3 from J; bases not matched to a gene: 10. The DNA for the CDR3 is TGTGCCAGTAGCTTCCAGGGGGCGCCACACTACGAGCAGTACTTC. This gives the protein CASSFQGAPHYEQYF.

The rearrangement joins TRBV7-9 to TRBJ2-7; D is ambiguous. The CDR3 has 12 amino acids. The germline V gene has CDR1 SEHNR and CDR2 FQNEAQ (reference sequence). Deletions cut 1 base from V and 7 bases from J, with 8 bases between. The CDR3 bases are TGTGCCAGCAGCTTAGGTACACCGGAGCAGTACTTC. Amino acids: CASSLGTPEQYF.

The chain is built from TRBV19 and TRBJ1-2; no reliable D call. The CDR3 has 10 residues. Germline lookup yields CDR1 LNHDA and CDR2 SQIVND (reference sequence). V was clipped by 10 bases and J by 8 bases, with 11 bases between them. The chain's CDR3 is CATHLRGYTF. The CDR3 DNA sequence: TGTGCCACCCACCTACGCGGCTACACCTTC.

CDR3 sequence: CASSAQTGGETEAFF. The DNA of the CDR3 is TGTGCCAGCAGCGCCCAGACAGGGGGTGAAACTGAAGCTTTCTTT. The chain recombines TRBV9 with TRBJ1-1; 9 bases align to TRBD1. This CDR3 has 15 residues. Germline V lookup: CDR1 SGDLS, CDR2 YYNGEE. With V trimmed by 3 bases and J by 5 bases, 8 bases remained unmatched.

The DNA of the CDR3 is TGTGCCAGCAGCTTAGGAGGGGGCGTGGGTGAGCAGTACTTC. Its protein product is CASSLGGGVGEQYF. The chain uses TRBV7-3 and TRBJ2-7; tentatively, D is TRBD1 (7 bases). This CDR3 contains 14 residues. Trimming stripped 2 bases from V and 7 bases from J, with 15 bases between. CDR1 is SGHTA, CDR2 FQGTGA, per germline.

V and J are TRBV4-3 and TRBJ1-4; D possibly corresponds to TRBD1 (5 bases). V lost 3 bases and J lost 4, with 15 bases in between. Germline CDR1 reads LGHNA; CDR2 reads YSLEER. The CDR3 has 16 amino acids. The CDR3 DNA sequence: TGCGCCAGCAGCCAGGATAAGGGGCCCTATAATGAAAAACTGTTTTTT. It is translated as CASSQDKGPYNEKLFF.

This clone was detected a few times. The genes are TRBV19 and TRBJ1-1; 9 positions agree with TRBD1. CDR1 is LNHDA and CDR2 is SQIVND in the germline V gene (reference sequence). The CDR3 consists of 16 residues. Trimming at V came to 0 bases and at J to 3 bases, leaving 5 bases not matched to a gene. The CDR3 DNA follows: TGTGCCAGTAGTATAGACCCACAGGGGGCGCACACTGAAGCTTTCTTT. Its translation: CASSIDPQGAHTEAFF.

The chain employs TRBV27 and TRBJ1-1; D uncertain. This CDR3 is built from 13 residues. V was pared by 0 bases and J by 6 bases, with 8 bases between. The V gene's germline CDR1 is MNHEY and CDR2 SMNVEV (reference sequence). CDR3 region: CASSLSAVSEAFF. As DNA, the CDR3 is TGTGCCAGCAGTTTATCGGCGGTTTCTGAAGCTTTCTTT.

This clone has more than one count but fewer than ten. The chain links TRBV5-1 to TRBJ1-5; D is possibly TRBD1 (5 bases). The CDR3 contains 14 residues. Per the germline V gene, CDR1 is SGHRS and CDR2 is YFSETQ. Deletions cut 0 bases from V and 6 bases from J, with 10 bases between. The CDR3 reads CASSLGGEGQPQHF. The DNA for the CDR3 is TGCGCCAGCAGCTTGGGGGGGGAGGGTCAGCCCCAGCATTTT.

CDR3 nucleotide sequence: TGTGCCAGCAGCTCGCGACAGGGGGGGGCTGGATATGGCTACACCTTC. This encodes CASSSRQGGAGYGYTF. V gene TRBV7-2 combines with J gene TRBJ1-2, with 9 bases lining up with TRBD1. With V trimmed by 4 bases and J by 5 bases, 11 bases remained unmatched. CDR1 and CDR2 from the germline V gene are SGHTA and FQGNSA. CDR3 length: 16 amino acids.